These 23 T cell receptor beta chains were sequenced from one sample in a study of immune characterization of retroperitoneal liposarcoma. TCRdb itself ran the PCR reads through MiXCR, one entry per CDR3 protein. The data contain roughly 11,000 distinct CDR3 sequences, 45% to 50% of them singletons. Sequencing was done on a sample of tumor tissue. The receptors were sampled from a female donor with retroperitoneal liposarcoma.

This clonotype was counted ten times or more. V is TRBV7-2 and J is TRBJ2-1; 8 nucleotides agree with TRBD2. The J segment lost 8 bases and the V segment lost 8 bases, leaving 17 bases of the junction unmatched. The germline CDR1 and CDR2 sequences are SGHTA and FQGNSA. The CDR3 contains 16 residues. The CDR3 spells CASHSPKRGPVDEQFF. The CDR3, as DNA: TGTGCCAGCCATTCTCCAAAGCGGGGGCCGGTGGATGAGCAGTTCTTC. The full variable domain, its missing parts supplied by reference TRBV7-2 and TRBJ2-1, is GAGVSQSPSNKVTEKGKDVELRCDPISGHTALYWYRQSLGQGLEFLIYFQGNSAPDKSGLPSDRFSAERTGGSVSTLTIQRTQQEDSAVYLCASHSPKRGPVDEQFFGPGTRLTVL.

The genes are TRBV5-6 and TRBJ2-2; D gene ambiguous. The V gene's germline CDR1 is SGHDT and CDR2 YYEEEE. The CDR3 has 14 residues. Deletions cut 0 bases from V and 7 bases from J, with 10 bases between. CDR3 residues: CASSLEDPNGELFF. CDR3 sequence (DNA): TGTGCCAGCAGCTTGGAGGACCCCAACGGGGAGCTGTTTTTT.

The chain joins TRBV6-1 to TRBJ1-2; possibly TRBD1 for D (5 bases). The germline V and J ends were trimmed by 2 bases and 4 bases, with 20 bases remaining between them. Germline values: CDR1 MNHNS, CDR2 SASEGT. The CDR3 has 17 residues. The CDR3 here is CASSESGGARGSYGYTF. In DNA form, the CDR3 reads TGTGCCAGCAGTGAATCGGGCGGGGCGAGAGGCTCCTATGGCTACACCTTC.

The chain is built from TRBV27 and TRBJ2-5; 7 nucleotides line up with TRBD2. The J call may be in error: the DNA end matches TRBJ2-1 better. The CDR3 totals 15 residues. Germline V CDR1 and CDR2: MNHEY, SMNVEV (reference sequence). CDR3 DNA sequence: TGTGCCAGCAGTTCCCCTCGGGGAGGGAGGGAGGAACAGTTCTTC. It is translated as CASSSPRGGREEQFF.

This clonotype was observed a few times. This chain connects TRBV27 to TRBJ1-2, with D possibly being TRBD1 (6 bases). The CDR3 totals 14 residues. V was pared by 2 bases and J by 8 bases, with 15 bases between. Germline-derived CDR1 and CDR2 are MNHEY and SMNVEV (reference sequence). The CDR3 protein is CASSLLTGKTGYTF. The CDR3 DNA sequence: TGTGCCAGCAGTTTACTAACAGGGAAAACCGGCTACACCTTC.

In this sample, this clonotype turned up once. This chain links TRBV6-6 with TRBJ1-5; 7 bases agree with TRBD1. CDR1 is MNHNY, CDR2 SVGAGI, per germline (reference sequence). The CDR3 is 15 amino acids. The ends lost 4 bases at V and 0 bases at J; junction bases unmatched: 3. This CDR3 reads CASSLTGYSNQPQHF. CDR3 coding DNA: TGTGCCAGCAGTTTGACAGGGTATAGCAATCAGCCCCAGCATTTT.

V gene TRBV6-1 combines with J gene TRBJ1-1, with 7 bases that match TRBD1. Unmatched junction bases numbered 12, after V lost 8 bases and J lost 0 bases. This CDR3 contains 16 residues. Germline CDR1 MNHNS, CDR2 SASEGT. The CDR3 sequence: CASGDSGFEVNTEAFF. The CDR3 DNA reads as TGTGCCAGCGGGGACAGTGGGTTTGAAGTGAACACTGAAGCTTTCTTT.

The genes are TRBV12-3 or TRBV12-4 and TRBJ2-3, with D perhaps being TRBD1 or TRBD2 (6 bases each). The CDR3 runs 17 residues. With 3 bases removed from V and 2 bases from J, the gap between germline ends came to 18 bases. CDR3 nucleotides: TGTGCCAGCAGTTTGGGGCAAGGAGGGGGTTCCACAGATACGCAGTATTTT. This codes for CASSLGQGGGSTDTQYF.

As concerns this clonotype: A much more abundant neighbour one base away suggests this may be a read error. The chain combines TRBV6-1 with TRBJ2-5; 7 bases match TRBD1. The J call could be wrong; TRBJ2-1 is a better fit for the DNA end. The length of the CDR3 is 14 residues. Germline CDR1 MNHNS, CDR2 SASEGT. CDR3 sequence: CATIRDSKQETQFF. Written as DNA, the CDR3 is TGTGCCACAATACGGGACAGCAAACAAGAGACCCAGTTCTTC.

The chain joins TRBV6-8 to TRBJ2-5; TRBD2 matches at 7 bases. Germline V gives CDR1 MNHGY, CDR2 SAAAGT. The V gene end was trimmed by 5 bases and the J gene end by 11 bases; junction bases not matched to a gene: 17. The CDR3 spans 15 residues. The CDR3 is CASSVAAGEGIEQYF. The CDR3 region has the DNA TGTGCCAGCAGTGTTGCGGCGGGGGAAGGTATTGAGCAGTACTTC.

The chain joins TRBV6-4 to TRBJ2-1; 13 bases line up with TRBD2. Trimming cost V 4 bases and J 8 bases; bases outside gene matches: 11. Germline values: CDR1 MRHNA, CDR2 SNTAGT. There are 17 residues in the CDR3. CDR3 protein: CASSGTSGRLIRDEQFF. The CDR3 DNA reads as TGTGCCAGCAGTGGGACTAGCGGGAGACTTATTAGGGATGAGCAGTTCTTC.

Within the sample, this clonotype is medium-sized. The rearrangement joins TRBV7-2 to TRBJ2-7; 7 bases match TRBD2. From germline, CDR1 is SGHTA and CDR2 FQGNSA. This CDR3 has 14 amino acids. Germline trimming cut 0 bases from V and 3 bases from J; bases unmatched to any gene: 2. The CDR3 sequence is CASSLAGGSYEQYF. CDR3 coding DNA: TGTGCCAGCAGCTTAGCCGGCGGGAGCTACGAGCAGTACTTC.

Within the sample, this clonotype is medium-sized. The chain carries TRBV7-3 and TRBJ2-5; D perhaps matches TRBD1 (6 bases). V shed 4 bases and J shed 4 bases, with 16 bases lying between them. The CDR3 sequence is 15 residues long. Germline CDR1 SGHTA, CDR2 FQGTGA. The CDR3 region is CASSWLGQQGETQYF. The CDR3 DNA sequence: TGTGCCAGCAGCTGGTTAGGTCAACAGGGAGAGACCCAGTACTTC.

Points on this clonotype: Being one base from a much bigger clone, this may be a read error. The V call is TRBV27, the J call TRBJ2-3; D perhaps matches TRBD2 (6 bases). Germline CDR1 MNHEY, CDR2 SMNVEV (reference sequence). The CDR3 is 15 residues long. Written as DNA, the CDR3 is TGTGCCAGCAGTTTCGGGGGATGGGGCGGAGATACGCACTATTTT. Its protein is CASSFGGWGGDTHYF.

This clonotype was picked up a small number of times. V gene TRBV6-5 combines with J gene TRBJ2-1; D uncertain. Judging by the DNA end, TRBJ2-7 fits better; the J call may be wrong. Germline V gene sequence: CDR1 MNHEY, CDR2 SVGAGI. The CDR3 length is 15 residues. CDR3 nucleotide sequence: TGTGCCAGCAGTTGGGGAACCAAGGCTAGGAATGAGCAGTACTTC. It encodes CASSWGTKARNEQYF.

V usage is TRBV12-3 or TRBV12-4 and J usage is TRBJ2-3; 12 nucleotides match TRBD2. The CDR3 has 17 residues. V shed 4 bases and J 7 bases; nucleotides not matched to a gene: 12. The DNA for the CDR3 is TGTGCCAGCAGTTCCGTCGGACTAGCGGGGCTTTTCTATACGCAGTATTTT. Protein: CASSSVGLAGLFYTQYF.

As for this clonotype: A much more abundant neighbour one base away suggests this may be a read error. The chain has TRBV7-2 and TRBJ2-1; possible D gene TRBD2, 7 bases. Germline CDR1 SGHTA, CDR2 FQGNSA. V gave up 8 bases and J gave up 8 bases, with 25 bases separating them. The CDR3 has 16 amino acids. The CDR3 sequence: CASHSPKGGPVDEQFF. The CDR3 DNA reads TGTGCCAGCCATTCTCCAAAGGGGGGGCCGGTGGATGAGCAGTTCTTC.

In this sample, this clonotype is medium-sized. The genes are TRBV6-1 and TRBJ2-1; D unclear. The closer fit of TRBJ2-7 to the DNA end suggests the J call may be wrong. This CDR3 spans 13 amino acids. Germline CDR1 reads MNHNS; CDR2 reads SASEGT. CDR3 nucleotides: TGTGCCAGCAGTGTCTCTTCAGGCTACGAGCAGTACTTC. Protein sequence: CASSVSSGYEQYF.

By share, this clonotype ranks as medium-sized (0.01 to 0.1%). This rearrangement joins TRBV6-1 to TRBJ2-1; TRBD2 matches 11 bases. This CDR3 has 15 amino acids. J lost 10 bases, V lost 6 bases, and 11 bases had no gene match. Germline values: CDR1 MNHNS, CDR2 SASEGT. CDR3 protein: CASRVTSGSGYEQFF. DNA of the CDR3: TGTGCCAGCAGGGTTACTAGCGGGAGTGGGTACGAGCAGTTCTTC.

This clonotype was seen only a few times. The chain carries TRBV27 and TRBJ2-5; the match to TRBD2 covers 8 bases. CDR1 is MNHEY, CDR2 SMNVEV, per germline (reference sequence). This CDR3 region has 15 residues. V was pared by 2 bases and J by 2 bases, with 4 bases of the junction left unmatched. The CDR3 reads CASSLRPGGQETQYF. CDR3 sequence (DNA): TGTGCCAGCAGTTTACGGCCGGGAGGGCAAGAGACCCAGTACTTC.

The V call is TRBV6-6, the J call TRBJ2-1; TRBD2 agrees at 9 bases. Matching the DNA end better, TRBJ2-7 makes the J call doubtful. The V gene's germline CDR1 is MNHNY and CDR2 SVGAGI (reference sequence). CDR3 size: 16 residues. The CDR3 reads CASSYSPTSGYNEQYF. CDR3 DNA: TGTGCCAGCAGTTACTCGCCGACTAGCGGTTACAATGAGCAGTACTTC.

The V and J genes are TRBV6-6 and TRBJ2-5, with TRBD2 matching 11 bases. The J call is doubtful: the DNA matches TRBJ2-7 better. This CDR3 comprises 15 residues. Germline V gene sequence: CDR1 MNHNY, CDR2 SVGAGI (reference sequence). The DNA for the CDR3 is TGTGCCAGCAGTTACATTATAGCGGGAGGGTACGAGCAGTACTTC. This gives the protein CASSYIIAGGYEQYF.

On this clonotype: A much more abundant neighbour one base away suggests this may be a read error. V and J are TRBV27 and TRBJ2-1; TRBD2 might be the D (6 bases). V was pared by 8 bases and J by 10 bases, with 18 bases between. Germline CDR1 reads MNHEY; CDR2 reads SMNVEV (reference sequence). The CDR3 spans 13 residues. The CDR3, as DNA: TGTGCCAGCCTCGGGACTTTACCCTACGAGCAGTTCTTC. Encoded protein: CASLGTLPYEQFF.